This TCR beta chain was recovered during a study of somatic mutations in cytotoxic T cells in rheumatoid arthritis. Overall study context: Selected T-cell populations stained with V beta antibodies were isolated by flow sorting to nearly 100% purity; these included V beta1+ cells subjected to TCRB sequencing. Study-wide results and caveats: Rheumatoid arthritis patients and age-matched healthy controls showed no significant difference in CD8+ T-cell clonality. Among patients with rheumatoid arthritis, but not healthy controls, CD8+ clonality increased with age.

Sequencing was performed with immunoSEQ multiplex PCR; in TCRdb, only in-frame clones are kept and a portion is missing. The profile shows tens of thousands of clones, 82% of them singletons. The V and J ends lost 8 bases and 6 bases, in that order; junction bases with no gene match: 5. The germline V gene has CDR1 MNHNS and CDR2 SASEGT. The CDR3 runs to 13 residues. Concerning this clone: The target antigen is unknown.

Sequencing was performed on CD8+ T cells sorted from blood. V usage is TRBV6-1 and J usage is TRBJ2-1; 9 nucleotides match TRBD1. The clonotype originates from a man between 45 and 60 years old in good health. The CDR3 DNA is TGTGCCAGCCCGGGACAGGGTGGCAATGAGCAGTTCTTC. As protein: CASPGQGGNEQFF.